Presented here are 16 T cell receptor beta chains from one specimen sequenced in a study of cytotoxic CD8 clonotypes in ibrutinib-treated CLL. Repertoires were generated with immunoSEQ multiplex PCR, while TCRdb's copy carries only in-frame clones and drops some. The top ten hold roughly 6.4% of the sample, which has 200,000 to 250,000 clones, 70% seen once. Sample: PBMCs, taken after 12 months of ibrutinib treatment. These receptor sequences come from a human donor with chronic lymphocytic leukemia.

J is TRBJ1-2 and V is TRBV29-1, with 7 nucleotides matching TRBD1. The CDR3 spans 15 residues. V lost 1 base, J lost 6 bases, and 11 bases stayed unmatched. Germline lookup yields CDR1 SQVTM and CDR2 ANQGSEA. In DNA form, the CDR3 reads TGCAGCGTTGAAGGACAGGGCACCCAAGGGAATGGCTACACCTTC. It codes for CSVEGQGTQGNGYTF.

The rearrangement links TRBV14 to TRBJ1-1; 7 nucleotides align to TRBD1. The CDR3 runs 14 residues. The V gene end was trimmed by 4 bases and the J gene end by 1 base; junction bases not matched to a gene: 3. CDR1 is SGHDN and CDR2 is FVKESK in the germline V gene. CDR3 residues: CASSRGTANTEAFF. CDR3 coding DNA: TGTGCCAGCAGCCGCGGGACAGCGAACACTGAAGCTTTCTTT.

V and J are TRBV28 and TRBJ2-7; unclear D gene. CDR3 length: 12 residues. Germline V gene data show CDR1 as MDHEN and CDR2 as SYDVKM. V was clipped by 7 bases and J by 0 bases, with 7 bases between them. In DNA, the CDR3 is TGTGCCAGCATGGAGAACTCCTACGAGCAGTACTTC. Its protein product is CASMENSYEQYF.

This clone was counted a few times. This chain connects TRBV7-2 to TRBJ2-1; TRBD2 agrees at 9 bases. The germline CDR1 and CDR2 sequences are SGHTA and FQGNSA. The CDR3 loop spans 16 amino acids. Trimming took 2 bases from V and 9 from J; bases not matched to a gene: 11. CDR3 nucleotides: TGTGCCAGCAGCTTAAACCCCATAAGCGGGAGGCGTGAGCAGTTCTTC. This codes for CASSLNPISGRREQFF.

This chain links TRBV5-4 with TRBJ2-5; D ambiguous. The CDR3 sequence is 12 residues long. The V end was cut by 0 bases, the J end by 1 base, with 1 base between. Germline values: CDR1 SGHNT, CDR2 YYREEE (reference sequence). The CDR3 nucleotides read TGTGCCAGCAGCTTGGTCCAAGAGACCCAGTACTTC. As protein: CASSLVQETQYF.

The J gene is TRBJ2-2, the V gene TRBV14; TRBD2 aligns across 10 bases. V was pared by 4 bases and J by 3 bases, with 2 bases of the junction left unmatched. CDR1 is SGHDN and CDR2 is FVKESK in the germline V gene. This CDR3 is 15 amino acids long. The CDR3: CASSRTSGYTGELFF. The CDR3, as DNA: TGTGCCAGCAGCCGGACTAGCGGATACACCGGGGAGCTGTTTTTT.

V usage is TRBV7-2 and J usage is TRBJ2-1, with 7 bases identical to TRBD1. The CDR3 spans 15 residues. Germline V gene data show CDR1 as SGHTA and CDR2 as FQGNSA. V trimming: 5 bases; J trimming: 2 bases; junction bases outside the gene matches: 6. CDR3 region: CASSPQGQTYNEQFF. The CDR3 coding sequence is TGTGCCAGCAGCCCACAGGGGCAGACCTACAATGAGCAGTTCTTC.

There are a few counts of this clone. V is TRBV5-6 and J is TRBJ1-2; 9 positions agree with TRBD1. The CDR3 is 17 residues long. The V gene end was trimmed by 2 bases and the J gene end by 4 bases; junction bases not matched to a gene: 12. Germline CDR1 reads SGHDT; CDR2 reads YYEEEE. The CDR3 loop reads CASSLSGRRDRAYGYTF. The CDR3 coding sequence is TGTGCCAGCAGCTTATCGGGTAGGAGGGACAGGGCCTATGGCTACACCTTC.

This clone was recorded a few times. CDR3 amino acids: CASSPSGESTGELFF. Here the CDR3 DNA reads TGTGCCAGCAGCCCTAGCGGGGAATCCACCGGGGAGCTGTTTTTT. The chain uses TRBV7-2 and TRBJ2-2; 9 nucleotides align to TRBD2. Germline CDR1 is SGHTA and CDR2 is FQGNSA. The CDR3 covers 15 residues. V trimming: 5 bases; J trimming: 4 bases; junction bases outside the gene matches: 5. Based on the CDR3 plus reference TRBV7-2 and TRBJ2-2, the full variable domain is GAGVSQSPSNKVTEKGKDVELRCDPISGHTALYWYRQSLGQGLEFLIYFQGNSAPDKSGLPSDRFSAERTGGSVSTLTIQRTQQEDSAVYLCASSPSGESTGELFFGEGSRLTVL.

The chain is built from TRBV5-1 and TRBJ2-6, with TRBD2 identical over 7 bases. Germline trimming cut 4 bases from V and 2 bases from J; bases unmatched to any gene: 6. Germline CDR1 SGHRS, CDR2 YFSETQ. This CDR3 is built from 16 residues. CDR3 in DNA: TGCGCCAGCAGCGGTCACGCGGGGGCTGGGGCCAACGTCCTGACTTTC. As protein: CASSGHAGAGANVLTF.

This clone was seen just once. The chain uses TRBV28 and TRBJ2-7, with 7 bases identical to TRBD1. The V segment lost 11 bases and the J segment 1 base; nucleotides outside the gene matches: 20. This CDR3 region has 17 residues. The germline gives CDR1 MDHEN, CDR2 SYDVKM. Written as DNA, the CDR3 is TGTGCCGCAGACAGTTCGGGGAGAGGGACAGTTTCCTACGAGCAGTACTTC. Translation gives CAADSSGRGTVSYEQYF.

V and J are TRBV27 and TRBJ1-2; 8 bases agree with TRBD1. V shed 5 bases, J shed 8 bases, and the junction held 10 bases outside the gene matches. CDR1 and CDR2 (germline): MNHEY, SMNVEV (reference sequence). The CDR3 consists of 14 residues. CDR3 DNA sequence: TGTGCCAGCAGTGTCAACCAGGGGGCGCGGGGCTACACCTTC. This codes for CASSVNQGARGYTF.

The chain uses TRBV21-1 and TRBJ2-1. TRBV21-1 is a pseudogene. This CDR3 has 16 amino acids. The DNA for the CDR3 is TGTGCCAGCAGCGGAGGAACCGGGACGCCGGACAATGAGCAGTTCTTC. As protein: CASSGGTGTPDNEQFF.

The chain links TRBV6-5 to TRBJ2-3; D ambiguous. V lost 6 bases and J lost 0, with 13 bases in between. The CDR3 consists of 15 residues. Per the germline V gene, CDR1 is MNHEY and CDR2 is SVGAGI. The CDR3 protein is CASRRTFSSTDTQYF. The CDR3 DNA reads TGTGCCAGCAGGAGGACGTTCTCTAGCACAGATACGCAGTATTTT.

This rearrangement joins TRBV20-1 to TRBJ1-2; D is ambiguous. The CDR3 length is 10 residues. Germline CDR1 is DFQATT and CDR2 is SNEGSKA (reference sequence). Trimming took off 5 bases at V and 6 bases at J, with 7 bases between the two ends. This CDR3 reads CSASRNGYTF. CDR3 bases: TGCAGTGCTTCGAGGAATGGCTACACCTTC.

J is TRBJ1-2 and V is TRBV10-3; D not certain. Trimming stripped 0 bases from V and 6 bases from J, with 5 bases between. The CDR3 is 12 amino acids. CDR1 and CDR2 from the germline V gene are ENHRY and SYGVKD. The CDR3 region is CAISESGDGYTF. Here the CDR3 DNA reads TGTGCCATCAGTGAGTCGGGAGATGGCTACACCTTC.